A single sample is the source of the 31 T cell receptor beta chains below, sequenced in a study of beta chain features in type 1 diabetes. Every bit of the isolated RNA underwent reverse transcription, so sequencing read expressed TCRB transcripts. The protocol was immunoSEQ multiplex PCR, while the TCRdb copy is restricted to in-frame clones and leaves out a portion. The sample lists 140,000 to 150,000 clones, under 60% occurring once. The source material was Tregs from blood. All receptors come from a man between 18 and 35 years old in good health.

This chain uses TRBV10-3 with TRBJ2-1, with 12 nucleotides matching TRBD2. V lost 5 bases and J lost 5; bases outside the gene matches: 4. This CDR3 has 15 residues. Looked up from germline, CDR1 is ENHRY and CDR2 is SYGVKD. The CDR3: CAISPTSGGNNEQFF. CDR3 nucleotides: TGTGCCATCAGTCCAACTAGCGGGGGGAACAATGAGCAGTTCTTC.

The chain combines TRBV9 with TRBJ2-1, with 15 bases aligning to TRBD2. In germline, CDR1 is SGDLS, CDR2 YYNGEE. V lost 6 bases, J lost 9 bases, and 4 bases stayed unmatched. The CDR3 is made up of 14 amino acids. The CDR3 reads CASTRTSGGVEQFF. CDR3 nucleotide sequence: TGTGCCAGCACACGGACTAGCGGGGGGGTTGAGCAGTTCTTC.

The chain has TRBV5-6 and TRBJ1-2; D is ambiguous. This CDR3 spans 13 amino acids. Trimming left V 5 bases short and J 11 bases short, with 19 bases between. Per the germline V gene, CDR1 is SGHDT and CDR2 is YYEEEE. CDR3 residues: CASRRAGSGRYTF. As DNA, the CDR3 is TGTGCCAGCAGGAGGGCAGGATCGGGTCGTTACACCTTC.

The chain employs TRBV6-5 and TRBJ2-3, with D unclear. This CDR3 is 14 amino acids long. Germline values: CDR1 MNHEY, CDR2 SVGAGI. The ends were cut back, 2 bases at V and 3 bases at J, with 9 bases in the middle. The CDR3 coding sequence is TGTGCCAGCAGTTACCGGGTAGCAACAGATACGCAGTATTTT. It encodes CASSYRVATDTQYF.

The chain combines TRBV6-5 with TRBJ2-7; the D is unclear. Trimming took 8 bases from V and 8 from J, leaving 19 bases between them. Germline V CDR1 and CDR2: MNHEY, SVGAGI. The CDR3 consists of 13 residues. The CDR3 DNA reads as TGTGCCAGCGGCGCTCGGTCCGGAGCCAAGCAGTACTTC. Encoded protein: CASGARSGAKQYF.

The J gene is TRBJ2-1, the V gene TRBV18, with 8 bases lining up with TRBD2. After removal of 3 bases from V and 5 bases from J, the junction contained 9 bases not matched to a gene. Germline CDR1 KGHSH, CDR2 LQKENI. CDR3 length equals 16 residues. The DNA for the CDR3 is TGTGCCAGCTCACCGTTGGGGCTAGCGGGTAACAATGAGCAGTTCTTC. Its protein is CASSPLGLAGNNEQFF.

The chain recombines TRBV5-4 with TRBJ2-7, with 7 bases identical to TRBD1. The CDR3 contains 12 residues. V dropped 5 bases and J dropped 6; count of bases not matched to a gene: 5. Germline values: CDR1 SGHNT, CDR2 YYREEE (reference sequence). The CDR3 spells CASSLTGSEQYF. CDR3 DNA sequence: TGTGCCAGCAGTTTGACAGGGTCCGAGCAGTACTTC.

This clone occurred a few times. The chain's CDR3 is CASSVVPDRGYEQYF. The CDR3 region has the DNA TGTGCCAGCAGCGTAGTACCCGACAGGGGTTACGAGCAGTACTTC. V is TRBV9 and J is TRBJ2-5, with 8 bases aligning to TRBD1. The J call may be incorrect, as the DNA end agrees better with TRBJ2-7. CDR3 length equals 15 residues. Germline lookup yields CDR1 SGDLS and CDR2 YYNGEE.

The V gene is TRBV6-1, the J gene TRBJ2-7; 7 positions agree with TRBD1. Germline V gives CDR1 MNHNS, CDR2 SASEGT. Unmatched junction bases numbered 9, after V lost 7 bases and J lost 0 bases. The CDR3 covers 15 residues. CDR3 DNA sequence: TGTGCCAGCACCCCCAACAGGGGAAGCTCCTACGAGCAGTACTTC. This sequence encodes CASTPNRGSSYEQYF.

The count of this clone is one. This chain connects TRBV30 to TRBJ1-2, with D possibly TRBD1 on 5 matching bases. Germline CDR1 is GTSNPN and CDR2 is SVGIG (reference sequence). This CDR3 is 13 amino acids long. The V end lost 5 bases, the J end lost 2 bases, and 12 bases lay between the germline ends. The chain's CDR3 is CAWYTAGNYGYTF. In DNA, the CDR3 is TGTGCCTGGTACACGGCAGGGAACTATGGCTACACCTTC.

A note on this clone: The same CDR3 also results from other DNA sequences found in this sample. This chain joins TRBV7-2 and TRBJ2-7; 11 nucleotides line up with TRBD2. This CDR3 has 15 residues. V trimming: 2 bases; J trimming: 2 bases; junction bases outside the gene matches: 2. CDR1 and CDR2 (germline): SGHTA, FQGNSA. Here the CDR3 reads CASSLLAGGTYEQYF. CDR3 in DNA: TGTGCCAGCAGCTTACTAGCGGGGGGAACCTACGAGCAGTACTTC.

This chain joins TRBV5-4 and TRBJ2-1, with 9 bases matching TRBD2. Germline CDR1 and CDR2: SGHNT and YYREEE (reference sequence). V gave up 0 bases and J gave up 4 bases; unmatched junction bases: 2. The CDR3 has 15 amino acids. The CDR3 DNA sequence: TGTGCCAGCAGCTTGGACAGCGGGGGGTACAATGAGCAGTTCTTC. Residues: CASSLDSGGYNEQFF.

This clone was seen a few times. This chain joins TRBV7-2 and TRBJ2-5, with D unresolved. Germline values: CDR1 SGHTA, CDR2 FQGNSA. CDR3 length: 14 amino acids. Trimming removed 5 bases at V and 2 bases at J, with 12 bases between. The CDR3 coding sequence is TGTGCCAGCAGCCGAGTTTACGGTCAAGAGACCCAGTACTTC. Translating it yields CASSRVYGQETQYF.

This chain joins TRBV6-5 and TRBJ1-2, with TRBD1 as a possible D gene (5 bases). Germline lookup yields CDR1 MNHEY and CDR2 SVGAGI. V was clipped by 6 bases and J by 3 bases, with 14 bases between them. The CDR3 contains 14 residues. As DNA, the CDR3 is TGTGCCAGCAGAGTCGGGGGTATATACTATGGCTACACCTTC. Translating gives CASRVGGIYYGYTF.

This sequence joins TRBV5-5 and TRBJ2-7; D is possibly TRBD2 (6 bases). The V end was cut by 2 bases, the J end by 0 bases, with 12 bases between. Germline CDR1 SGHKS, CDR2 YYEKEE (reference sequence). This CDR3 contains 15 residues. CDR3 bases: TGTGCCAGCAGCTTCGTCGGGGGACCCTCCTACGAGCAGTACTTC. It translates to CASSFVGGPSYEQYF.

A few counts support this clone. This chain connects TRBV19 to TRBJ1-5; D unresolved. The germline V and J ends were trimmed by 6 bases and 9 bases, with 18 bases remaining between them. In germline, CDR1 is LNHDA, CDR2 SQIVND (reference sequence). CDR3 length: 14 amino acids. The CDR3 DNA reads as TGTGCCAGTAGCTCCCGGGCCCCGGAGGGGCCCCAGCATTTT. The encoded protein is CASSSRAPEGPQHF.

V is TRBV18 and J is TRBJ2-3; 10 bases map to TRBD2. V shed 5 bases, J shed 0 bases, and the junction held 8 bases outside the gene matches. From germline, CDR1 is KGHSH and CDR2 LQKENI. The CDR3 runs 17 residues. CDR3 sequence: CASSATSGRPSTDTQYF. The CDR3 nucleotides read TGTGCCAGCTCAGCGACTAGCGGGCGCCCTAGCACAGATACGCAGTATTTT.

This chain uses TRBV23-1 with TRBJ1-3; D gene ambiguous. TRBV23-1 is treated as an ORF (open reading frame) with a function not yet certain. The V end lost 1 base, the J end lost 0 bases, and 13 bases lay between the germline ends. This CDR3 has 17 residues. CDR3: CASSQWESPSSGNTIYF. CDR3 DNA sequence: TGCGCCAGCAGTCAATGGGAGTCCCCAAGCTCTGGAAACACCATATATTTT.

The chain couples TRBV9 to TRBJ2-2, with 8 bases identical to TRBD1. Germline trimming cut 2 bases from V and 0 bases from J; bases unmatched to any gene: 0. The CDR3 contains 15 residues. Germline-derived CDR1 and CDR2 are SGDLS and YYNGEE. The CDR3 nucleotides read TGTGCCAGCAGCGTCAGGGGGCCGAACACCGGGGAGCTGTTTTTT. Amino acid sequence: CASSVRGPNTGELFF.

CDR3 sequence (DNA): TGTGCCAGCAGTGATGGGAGAAACACCGGGGAGCTGTTTTTT. Encoded protein: CASSDGRNTGELFF. J is TRBJ2-2 and V is TRBV6-1; D perhaps matches TRBD2 (5 bases). The CDR3 consists of 14 residues. With 3 bases removed from V and 2 bases from J, the gap between germline ends came to 7 bases. The germline gives CDR1 MNHNS, CDR2 SASEGT.

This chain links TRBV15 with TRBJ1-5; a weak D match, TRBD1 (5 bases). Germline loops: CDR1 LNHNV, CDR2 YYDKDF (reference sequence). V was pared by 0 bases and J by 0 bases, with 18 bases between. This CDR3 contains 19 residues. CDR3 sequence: CATSRDLGGRFLSNQPQHF. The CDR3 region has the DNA TGTGCCACCAGCAGAGATTTGGGGGGTAGGTTCCTTAGCAATCAGCCCCAGCATTTT.

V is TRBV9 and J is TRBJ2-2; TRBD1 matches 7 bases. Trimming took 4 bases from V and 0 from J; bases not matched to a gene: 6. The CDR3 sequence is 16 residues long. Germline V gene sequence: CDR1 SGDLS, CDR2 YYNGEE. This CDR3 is CASSPGTASNTGELFF. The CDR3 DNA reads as TGTGCCAGCAGCCCAGGGACAGCCTCGAACACCGGGGAGCTGTTTTTT.

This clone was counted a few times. CDR3 bases: TGCAGTGGGAGACCCTCCTACGAGCAGTACTTC. This sequence encodes CSGRPSYEQYF. The J gene is TRBJ2-7, the V gene TRBV20-1; D gene unclear. CDR3 length: 11 amino acids. Germline V gene data show CDR1 as DFQATT and CDR2 as SNEGSKA (reference sequence). V dropped 7 bases and J dropped 0 bases, with 7 bases sitting between them.

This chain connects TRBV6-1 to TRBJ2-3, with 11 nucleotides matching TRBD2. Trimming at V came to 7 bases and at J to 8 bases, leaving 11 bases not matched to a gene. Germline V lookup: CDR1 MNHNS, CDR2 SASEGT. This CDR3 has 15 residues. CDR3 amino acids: CASISTSGSRSTQYF. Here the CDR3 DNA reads TGTGCCAGCATTTCCACTAGCGGGAGCCGATCTACGCAGTATTTT.

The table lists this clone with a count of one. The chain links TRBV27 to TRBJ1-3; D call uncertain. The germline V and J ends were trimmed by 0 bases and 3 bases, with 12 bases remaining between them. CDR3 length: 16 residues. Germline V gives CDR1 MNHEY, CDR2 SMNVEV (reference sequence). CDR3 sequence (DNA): TGTGCCAGCAGTTTATCCCCGGGGATCGGTGGAAACACCATATATTTT. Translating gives CASSLSPGIGGNTIYF.

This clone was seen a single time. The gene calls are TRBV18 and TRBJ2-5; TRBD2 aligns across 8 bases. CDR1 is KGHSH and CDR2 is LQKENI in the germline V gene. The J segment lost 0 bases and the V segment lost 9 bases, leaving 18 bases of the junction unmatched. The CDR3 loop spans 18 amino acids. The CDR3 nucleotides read TGTGCCAGTACCCGTCAGCGATTAGCGGGGCCGTACCAAGAGACCCAGTACTTC. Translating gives CASTRQRLAGPYQETQYF.

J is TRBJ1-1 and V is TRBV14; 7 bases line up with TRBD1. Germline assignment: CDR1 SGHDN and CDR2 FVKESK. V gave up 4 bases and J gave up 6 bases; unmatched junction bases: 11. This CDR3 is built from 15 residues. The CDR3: CASSPRGQGVAEAFF. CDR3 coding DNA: TGTGCCAGCAGCCCTCGAGGGCAGGGGGTAGCTGAAGCTTTCTTT.

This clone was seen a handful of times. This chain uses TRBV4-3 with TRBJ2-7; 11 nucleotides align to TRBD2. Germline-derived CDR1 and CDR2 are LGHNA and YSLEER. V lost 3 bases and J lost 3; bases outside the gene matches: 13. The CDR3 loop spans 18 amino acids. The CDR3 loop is CASSHRLAGSRGGYEQYF. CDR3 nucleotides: TGCGCCAGCAGCCATCGACTAGCGGGATCCCGAGGGGGCTACGAGCAGTACTTC.

CDR3 DNA sequence: TGTGCCAGCAGCTTAGCGATGGGAGTCGGCAACGAGCAGTACTTC. Residues: CASSLAMGVGNEQYF. The chain has TRBV7-6 and TRBJ2-7; D is perhaps TRBD2 (5 bases). Trimming took 0 bases from V and 5 from J, leaving 14 bases between them. CDR1 is SGHVS and CDR2 is FNYEAQ in the germline V gene. CDR3 size: 15 residues.

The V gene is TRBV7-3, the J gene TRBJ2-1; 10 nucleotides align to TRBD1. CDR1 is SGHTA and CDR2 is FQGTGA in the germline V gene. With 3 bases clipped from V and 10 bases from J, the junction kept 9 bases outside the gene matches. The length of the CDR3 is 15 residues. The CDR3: CASSFWTGGLIEQFF. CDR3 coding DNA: TGTGCCAGCAGCTTTTGGACAGGGGGTTTAATAGAGCAGTTCTTC.

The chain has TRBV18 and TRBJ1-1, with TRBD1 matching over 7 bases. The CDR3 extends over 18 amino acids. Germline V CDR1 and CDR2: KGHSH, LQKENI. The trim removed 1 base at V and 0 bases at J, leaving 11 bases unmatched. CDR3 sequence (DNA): TGTGCCAGCTCACCACTCACCCAGGGGGTTGATATGAACACTGAAGCTTTCTTT. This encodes CASSPLTQGVDMNTEAFF. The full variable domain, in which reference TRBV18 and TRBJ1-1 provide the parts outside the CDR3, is NAGVMQNPRHLVRRRGQEARLRCSPMKGHSHVYWYRQLPEEGLKFMVYLQKENIIDESGMPKERFSAEFPKEGPSILRIQQVVRGDSAAYFCASSPLTQGVDMNTEAFFGQGTRLTVV.